This T cell receptor (beta chain) was sequenced for a study of shared clonotypes between healthy human individuals. Study conclusions and caveats: Incomplete sequencing of sorted subsets was indicated by rarefaction despite large depth.

Assay used: immunoSEQ multiplex PCR; TCRdb lists only in-frame clones, some missing. The profile covers roughly 1,500,000 clones, with approximately 98% appearing a single time and approximately 0.45% taken by the ten largest. CD4+ cells yielded CD45RA+ naive and CD45RA-negative memory subsets. The CDR3 spans 17 residues. Per the germline V gene, CDR1 is WNHNN and CDR2 is SYGVQD (reference sequence). The trim removed 1 base at V and 2 bases at J, leaving 8 bases unmatched. This clone was found once. Its antigen remains unidentified. The source of this sequence is a young man in good health. Material for sequencing was naive CD4+ T cells sorted from blood. Subset here: CD45RA+ positively selected. V is TRBV10-1 and J is TRBJ2-3; 8 bases map to TRBD2. In DNA, the CDR3 is TGCGCCAGCAGTGAGTATCCCCAGCGGGGGATCACAGATACGCAGTATTTT. Protein: CASSEYPQRGITDTQYF.